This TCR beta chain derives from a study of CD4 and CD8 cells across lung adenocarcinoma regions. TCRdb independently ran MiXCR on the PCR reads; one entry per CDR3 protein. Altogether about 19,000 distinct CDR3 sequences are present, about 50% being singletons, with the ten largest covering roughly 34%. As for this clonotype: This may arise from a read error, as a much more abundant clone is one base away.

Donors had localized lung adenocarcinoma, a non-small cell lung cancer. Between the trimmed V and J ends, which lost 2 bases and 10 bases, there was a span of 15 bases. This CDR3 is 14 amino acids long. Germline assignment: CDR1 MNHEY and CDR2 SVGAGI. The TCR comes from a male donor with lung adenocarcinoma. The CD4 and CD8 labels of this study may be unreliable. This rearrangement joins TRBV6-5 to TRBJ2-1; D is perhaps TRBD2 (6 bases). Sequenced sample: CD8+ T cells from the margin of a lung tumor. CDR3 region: CASSYRWEDYEQFF. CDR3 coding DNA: TGTGCCAGCAGTTACAGGTGGGAGGACTACGAGCAGTTCTTC.